The rows below give T cell receptor beta chains drawn from one sample of a study of T cells in Graves' hyperthyroidism and ophthalmopathy. From the multiplex PCR reads, TCRdb called clonotypes with MiXCR, one entry per CDR3 protein. The sample shows some 510,000 distinct CDR3 sequences, around 21% of them seen only once. Specimen: blood. The origin of the receptors is a man younger than 35 with Graves' hyperthyroidism. CDR3s include the opening cysteine and the closing phenylalanine or tryptophan. The order of the fields is V gene, clone size, D gene, J gene, CDR3 protein, CDR3 DNA. A D gene is named only where the DNA matches it firmly. Only some rows state a clone size, as once, few, many or a class for expanded clones.

>TRBV11-3|many|NA|TRBJ2-2
CASSPPLSLGELFF
TGTGCCAGCAGCCCACCACTTTCTCTCGGGGAGCTGTTTTTT
>TRBV20-1|many|TRBD1|TRBJ1-2
CSALFDREGYTF
TGCAGTGCCCTATTCGACAGGGAAGGCTACACCTTC
>TRBV24-1|NA|TRBD1|TRBJ2-5
CATSEQGGYEETQYF
TGTGCCACCAGTGAACAGGGGGGATACGAAGAGACCCAGTACTTC
>TRBV7-9|many|NA|TRBJ1-2
CASSHGGAGYTF
TGTGCCAGCAGCCACGGCGGGGCTGGCTACACCTTC
>TRBV7-2|many|NA|TRBJ2-5
CASSLILRETQYF
TGTGCCAGCAGCTTAATTCTCCGGGAGACCCAGTACTTC
>TRBV30|NA|NA|TRBJ1-1
CAWDRTTAGTEAFF
TGTGCCTGGGACAGGACAACTGCGGGCACTGAAGCTTTCTTT
>TRBV6-2/TRBV6-3|NA|NA|TRBJ2-7
CASSYSTASDEQYF
TGTGCCAGCAGTTACTCGACGGCGTCCGACGAGCAGTACTTC
>TRBV5-4|many|TRBD1|TRBJ2-7
CASSSWDRLDEQYF
TGTGCCAGCAGCTCCTGGGACAGGCTCGACGAGCAGTACTTC
>TRBV19|NA|NA|TRBJ1-1
CASKSVLLMNTEASF
TGTGCCAGTAAATCCGTTCTCCTAATGAACACTGAAGCTTCCTTT
>TRBV12-3/TRBV12-4|few|NA|TRBJ1-1
CASSFTRTNTEAFF
TGTGCCAGCAGTTTTACACGGACTAACACTGAAGCTTTCTTT
>TRBV2|many|TRBD1|TRBJ2-7
CASRAGTAYEQYF
TGTGCCAGCAGGGCCGGGACAGCCTACGAGCAGTACTTC
>TRBV6-2/TRBV6-3|many|TRBD1|TRBJ1-1
CASSYATGRTEAFF
TGTGCCAGCAGTTACGCGACAGGGCGGACTGAAGCTTTCTTT
>TRBV28|NA|TRBD1|TRBJ1-5
CASSLDRGRQPQHF
TGTGCCAGCAGCCTCGACAGGGGCCGGCAGCCCCAGCATTTT
>TRBV20-1|many|NA|TRBJ1-1
CSARDRIKDGSNTEAFF
TGCAGTGCTAGAGATCGGATCAAGGATGGGTCGAACACTGAAGCTTTCTTT
>TRBV29-1|many|NA|TRBJ1-1
CSVEAGPPEAFF
TGCAGCGTTGAAGCGGGGCCCCCTGAAGCTTTCTTT
>TRBV27|many|NA|TRBJ1-1
CASSLWRETEAFF
TGTGCCAGCAGTTTATGGAGGGAAACTGAAGCTTTCTTT
>TRBV19|many|NA|TRBJ2-3
CASSHAGRTDTQYF
TGTGCCAGTAGCCACGCAGGTCGCACAGATACGCAGTATTTT
>TRBV11-2|NA|NA|TRBJ1-3
CASGEAHSGNTIYF
TGTGCCAGCGGAGAGGCGCACTCTGGAAACACCATATATTTT
>TRBV6-1|many|NA|TRBJ2-7
CASSESKGSRYEQYF
TGTGCCAGCAGTGAATCTAAGGGAAGTCGCTACGAGCAGTACTTC
>TRBV28|many|NA|TRBJ1-5
CASSLRGPVQPQHF
TGTGCCAGCAGCCTAAGGGGACCGGTGCAGCCCCAGCATTTT
>TRBV29-1|NA|NA|TRBJ1-1
CSVELEGSEAFF
TGCAGCGTTGAACTGGAGGGGAGTGAAGCTTTCTTT
>TRBV2|NA|NA|TRBJ1-3
CASSESQSSGNTIYF
TGTGCCAGCAGTGAATCCCAGTCTTCTGGAAACACCATATATTTT
>TRBV30|many|TRBD1|TRBJ2-3
CAFGRGREGTQYF
TGTGCTTTCGGCAGGGGGCGGGAAGGTACGCAGTATTTT
>TRBV20-1|few|NA|TRBJ1-5
CSVLKGRSSNQPQHF
TGCAGTGTTCTCAAGGGCCGATCCAGCAATCAGCCCCAGCATTTT
>TRBV20-1|many|NA|TRBJ2-7
CSASGLSYEQYF
TGCAGTGCCTCCGGTCTTTCCTACGAGCAGTACTTC
>TRBV4-2|NA|NA|TRBJ2-7
CASSQGASGNEQYF
TGTGCCAGCAGCCAAGGGGCTTCAGGCAACGAGCAGTACTTC
>TRBV6-1|few|NA|TRBJ2-5
CASSPPGAGKETQYF
TGTGCCAGCAGCCCCCCGGGGGCCGGTAAAGAGACCCAGTACTTC
>TRBV6-1|NA|TRBD1|TRBJ1-1
CASSATGLNTEAFF
TGTGCCAGCAGTGCGACAGGGTTAAACACTGAAGCTTTCTTT
>TRBV12-3/TRBV12-4|NA|NA|TRBJ2-6
CASSLAQQEGSGANVLTF
TGTGCCAGCAGTTTAGCCCAACAAGAGGGCTCTGGGGCCAACGTCCTGACTTTC
>TRBV7-9|many|NA|TRBJ1-3
CASHHGVGSGNTIYF
TGTGCCAGCCATCACGGGGTTGGATCTGGAAACACCATATATTTT
>TRBV7-9|many|NA|TRBJ1-1
CASSKRHVREAFF
TGTGCCAGCAGCAAAAGACACGTACGTGAAGCTTTCTTT
>TRBV20-1|many|NA|TRBJ1-1
CSAPGALNTEAFF
TGCAGTGCTCCCGGGGCCTTGAACACTGAAGCTTTCTTT
>TRBV12-3/TRBV12-4|few|TRBD2|TRBJ2-1
CASNKLAGFDGNEQFF
TGTGCCAGCAATAAACTAGCGGGGTTTGACGGCAATGAGCAGTTCTTC